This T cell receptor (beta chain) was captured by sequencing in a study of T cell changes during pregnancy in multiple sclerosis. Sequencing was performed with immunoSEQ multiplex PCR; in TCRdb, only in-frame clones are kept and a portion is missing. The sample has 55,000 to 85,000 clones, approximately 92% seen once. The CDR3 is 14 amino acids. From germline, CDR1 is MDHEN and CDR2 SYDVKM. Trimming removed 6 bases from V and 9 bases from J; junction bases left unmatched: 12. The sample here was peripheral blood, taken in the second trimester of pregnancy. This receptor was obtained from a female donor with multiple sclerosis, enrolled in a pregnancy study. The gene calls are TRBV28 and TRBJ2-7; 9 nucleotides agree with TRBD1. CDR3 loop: CASRGGQGDRRQYF. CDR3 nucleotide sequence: TGTGCCAGCAGGGGGGGACAGGGCGACAGGCGGCAGTACTTC.